This T cell receptor beta chain was identified in a study of cytomegalovirus exposure and HLA in healthy donors. Study-level background: Earlier findings included roughly 100 million unique TCR beta sequences obtained from 150 million to 200 million T cells.

The study ran its PCR with 60 Vbeta and 13 Jbeta primers. This table comes from immunoSEQ multiplex PCR, and its TCRdb copy is limited to in-frame clones, with some not included. The data show 100,000 to 150,000 clones, and the top ten clones hold around 1.6%. About this clone: Antigen specificity is unknown.

General study results and limits: TRBV6-2, TRBV6-3 and some other V segments were excluded as indistinguishable.

There are 15 residues in the CDR3. Trimming took 1 base from V and 6 from J; bases not matched to a gene: 7. Per germline, CDR1 MGHRA and CDR2 YSYEKL. The chain combines TRBV4-1 with TRBJ2-7, with 9 bases lining up with TRBD2. Sequenced material: PBMCs. The TCR comes from a woman in her thirties or forties in good health and CMV-seropositive. The CDR3 loop is CASSQALLAGIEQYF. DNA for the CDR3: TGCGCCAGCAGCCAAGCTTTACTAGCGGGCATCGAGCAGTACTTC.